This entry features one T cell receptor beta chain sequence. What it binds is unknown. The junction differs from germline at one of its ends, possibly a read error. The source of the sample is a study of immune heterogeneity within non-small cell lung tumors. On the study more broadly: Among the tumors, 4 were squamous cell carcinomas, approximately 10 were non-squamous carcinomas and 1 was not otherwise specified. Study-wide points: Within each patient, tumor sites shared identical dominant CDR3 beta clonotypes and also held site-unique high-frequency clones.

In a multiplex PCR, 32 V and 13 J primers amplified TCR beta CDR3. TCRdb analysed the multiplex PCR reads with MiXCR anew, one entry per CDR3 protein. The table has 20,000 to 25,000 distinct CDR3 sequences, 25% to 30% seen once. Bulk tumor genomic DNA was the template, and each sample received about 600 ng. Surgery yielded several widely spaced biopsies per primary tumor. Their non-small cell lung cancer was newly diagnosed and untreated, and the patients underwent curative surgery. Donors comprised newly diagnosed non-small cell lung cancer patients undergoing surgery with curative intent. The receptor was derived from a man aged 35 to 55 with non-small cell lung cancer. The sample comprised lung tumor tissue.

CDR3 sequence: CASSTLWGVNYGYNF. The CDR3 region has the DNA TGTGCCAGCAGCACACTTTGGGGGGTTAACTATGGCTACAACTTC. The chain joins TRBV4-2 to TRBJ1-2; D possibly corresponds to TRBD1 (5 bases). Germline V gives CDR1 LGHNA, CDR2 YNFKEQ. This CDR3 is 15 amino acids long.